These T cell receptor beta chains were read from a single sample in a study of cytomegalovirus exposure and HLA in healthy donors. Using immunoSEQ multiplex PCR, the repertoire was profiled, and TCRdb retains in-frame clones only, with some absent. The sample lists 130,000 to 150,000 clones, nearly 80% occurring once. The sample taken for sequencing was PBMCs. The receptor source for this set is a male donor in good health and CMV-seronegative. CDR3s include the opening cysteine and the closing phenylalanine or tryptophan. D genes are given only for firm matches. Rows give clone size only sometimes, using once, few, many, or a class for an expanded clone.

v_gene	j_gene	d_gene	abundance	len	CDR3nt	CDR3aa
TRBV5-1	TRBJ1-1	NA	NA	14	TGCGCCAGCAGCTTAGGCAGGGAGAACACTGAAGCTTTCTTT	CASSLGRENTEAFF
TRBV5-8	TRBJ2-7	NA	NA	14	TGTGCCAGCACCCCCCGGGCGGGATTTTACGAGCAGTACTTC	CASTPRAGFYEQYF
TRBV5-1	TRBJ2-3	TRBD1	NA	14	TGCGCCAGCAGCCTGGGACAGAGCACAGATACGCAGTATTTT	CASSLGQSTDTQYF
TRBV28	TRBJ2-4	TRBD1	few	15	TGTGCCAGCACGACAGGGGGCGCGAGGGAAAACATTCAGTACTTC	CASTTGGARENIQYF
TRBV6-5	TRBJ1-1	NA	NA	13	TGTGCCAGCAGTGCGGACATCCTCCGTGGGGCTTTCTTT	CASSADILRGAFF
TRBV7-2	TRBJ2-7	TRBD2	NA	16	TGTGCCAGCAGCCCCTATAGCGGGGGGGCATCCTACGAGCAGTACTTC	CASSPYSGGASYEQYF
TRBV4-2	TRBJ2-2	NA	NA	16	TGTGCCAGCAGCCAAGGTAGACTCACGAACACCGGGGAGCTGTTTTTT	CASSQGRLTNTGELFF
TRBV5-1	TRBJ2-2	NA	NA	13	TGCGCCAGCAGCTCCCAGGGTACCGGGGAGCTGTTTTTT	CASSSQGTGELFF
TRBV18	TRBJ2-7	NA	NA	15	TGTGCCAGCTCACCACCCGGACTTCCGAAGGGCGAGCAGTACTTC	CASSPPGLPKGEQYF
TRBV7-9	TRBJ2-3	NA	NA	15	TGTTCCAGCAGCTTCAGCGGTAACGGCGGGGATACGCAGTATTTT	CSSSFSGNGGDTQYF
TRBV6-1	TRBJ1-5	NA	NA	18	TGTGCCAGCAGTGATACCTCTTCTCTAGACAGAGCCAATCAGCCCCAGCATTTT	CASSDTSSLDRANQPQHF
TRBV7-9	TRBJ1-3	NA	NA	16	TGTGCCAGCAGCTTAGCTGTTCTTGTCTCTGGAAACACCATATATTTT	CASSLAVLVSGNTIYF